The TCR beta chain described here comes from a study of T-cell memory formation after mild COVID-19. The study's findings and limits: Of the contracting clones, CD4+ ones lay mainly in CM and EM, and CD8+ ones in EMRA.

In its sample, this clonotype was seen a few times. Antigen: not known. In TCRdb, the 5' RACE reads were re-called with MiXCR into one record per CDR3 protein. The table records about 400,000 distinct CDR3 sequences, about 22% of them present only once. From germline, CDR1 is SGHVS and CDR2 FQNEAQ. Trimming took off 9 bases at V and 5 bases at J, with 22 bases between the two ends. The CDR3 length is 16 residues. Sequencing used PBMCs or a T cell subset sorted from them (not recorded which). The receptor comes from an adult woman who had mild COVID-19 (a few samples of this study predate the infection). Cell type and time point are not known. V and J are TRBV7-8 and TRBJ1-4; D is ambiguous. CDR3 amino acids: CASQHIGPLANEKLFF. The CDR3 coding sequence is TGTGCCAGTCAACATATAGGGCCCCTAGCAAATGAAAAACTGTTTTTT.